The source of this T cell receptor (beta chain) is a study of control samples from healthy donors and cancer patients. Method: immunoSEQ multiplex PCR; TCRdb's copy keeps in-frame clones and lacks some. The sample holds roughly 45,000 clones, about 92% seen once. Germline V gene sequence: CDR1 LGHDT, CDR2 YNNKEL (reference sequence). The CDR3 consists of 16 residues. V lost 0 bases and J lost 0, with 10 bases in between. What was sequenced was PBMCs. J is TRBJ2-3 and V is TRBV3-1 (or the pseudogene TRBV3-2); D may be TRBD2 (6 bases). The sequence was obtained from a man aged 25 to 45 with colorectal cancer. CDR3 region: CASSQDWRGSTDTQYF. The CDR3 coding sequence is TGTGCCAGCAGCCAAGATTGGCGGGGTAGCACAGATACGCAGTATTTT.